Following are 16 T cell receptor beta chains from one sample sequenced in a study of cytomegalovirus exposure and HLA in healthy donors. Clones were sequenced by immunoSEQ multiplex PCR, and TCRdb holds only the in-frame ones, with some missing. The sample shows around 80,000 clones, 95% of them seen only once. The material sequenced was PBMCs. The receptors come from a woman aged 18-29 years in good health and CMV-seronegative.

The chain carries TRBV10-3 and TRBJ1-5; a weak D match, TRBD1 (6 bases). This CDR3 comprises 13 residues. Looked up from germline, CDR1 is ENHRY and CDR2 is SYGVKD. V shed 8 bases and J shed 3 bases, with 11 bases lying between them. The CDR3 DNA reads TGTGCCATCGGCAGGGGCAACAATCAGCCCCAGCATTTT. It yields the protein CAIGRGNNQPQHF.

J is TRBJ2-7 and V is TRBV14; 11 positions agree with TRBD2. CDR3 length: 15 residues. CDR1 SGHDN and CDR2 FVKESK come from the germline V gene. With V trimmed by 1 base and J by 6 bases, 5 bases remained unmatched. The CDR3 region is CASSQVSLAGAEQYF. The CDR3 DNA reads TGTGCCAGCAGCCAAGTGTCACTAGCGGGAGCCGAGCAGTACTTC. The complete variable domain, with remaining parts taken from reference TRBV14 and TRBJ2-7, reads EAGVTQFPSHSVIEKGQTVTLRCDPISGHDNLYWYRRVMGKEIKFLLHFVKESKQDESGMPNNRFLAERTGGTYSTLKVQPAELEDSGVYFCASSQVSLAGAEQYFGPGTRLTVT.

The genes are TRBV9 and TRBJ1-6, with 8 bases identical to TRBD1. V was clipped by 3 bases and J by 0 bases; unmatched bases: 8. This CDR3 has 18 amino acids. Germline V gene data show CDR1 as SGDLS and CDR2 as YYNGEE. The chain's CDR3 is CASSGRTGLSSYNSPLHF. The CDR3 coding sequence is TGTGCCAGCAGCGGTCGGACAGGGCTAAGCTCCTATAATTCACCCCTCCACTTT.

This sequence joins TRBV18 and TRBJ1-4; a weak D match, TRBD1 (5 bases). The V end was cut by 4 bases, the J end by 8 bases, with 11 bases between. The CDR3 extends over 13 amino acids. Germline V lookup: CDR1 KGHSH, CDR2 LQKENI. For the CDR3, the DNA is TGTGCCAGCTCACTGGCGACAGAAGAAAAACTGTTTTTT. Its translation: CASSLATEEKLFF.

The chain's CDR3 is CASSLGTTEQYF. The CDR3 bases are TGTGCCAGCAGCCTTGGGACTACCGAGCAGTACTTC. The V and J genes are TRBV7-9 and TRBJ2-7, with 7 bases aligning to TRBD2. Germline V lookup: CDR1 SEHNR, CDR2 FQNEAQ (reference sequence). The CDR3 spans 12 residues. After removal of 5 bases from V and 6 bases from J, the junction contained 4 bases not matched to a gene. Complete variable domain (other parts from reference TRBV7-9 and TRBJ2-7): DTGVSQNPRHKITKRGQNVTFRCDPISEHNRLYWYRQTLGQGPEFLTYFQNEAQLEKSRLLSDRFSAERPKGSFSTLEIQRTEQGDSAMYLCASSLGTTEQYFGPGTRLTVT.

The V gene is TRBV7-2, the J gene TRBJ2-1, with 8 bases that match TRBD1. From germline, CDR1 is SGHTA and CDR2 FQGNSA. This CDR3 is 12 amino acids long. V lost 6 bases, J lost 10 bases, and 5 bases stayed unmatched. The CDR3 loop is CASSSRTGEQFF. CDR3 DNA sequence: TGTGCCAGCAGTTCCAGGACAGGGGAGCAGTTCTTC.

The gene calls are TRBV28 and TRBJ1-2; TRBD1 matches 10 bases. Per germline, CDR1 MDHEN and CDR2 SYDVKM. Unmatched junction bases numbered 6, after V lost 5 bases and J lost 6 bases. The CDR3 contains 14 residues. The CDR3: CASSLRQGAHGYTF. The CDR3 nucleotides are TGTGCCAGCAGTCTCCGACAGGGGGCGCATGGCTACACCTTC.

This chain uses TRBV29-1 with TRBJ1-1; TRBD1 matches at 7 bases. Germline values: CDR1 SQVTM, CDR2 ANQGSEA. The CDR3 has 13 residues. The J segment lost 8 bases and the V segment lost 7 bases, leaving 13 bases of the junction unmatched. CDR3 sequence (DNA): TGCAGCGCGTCCGACAGGGCCGGATTAGAAGCTTTCTTT. Its translation is CSASDRAGLEAFF.

The rearrangement uses TRBV6-1 and TRBJ1-2, with 7 bases that match TRBD1. The germline V gene encodes CDR1 MNHNS and CDR2 SASEGT. V lost 1 base, J lost 3 bases, and 5 bases stayed unmatched. This CDR3 contains 15 residues. The CDR3 sequence is CASSEGTGSDYGYTF. The CDR3, as DNA: TGTGCCAGCAGTGAAGGGACAGGCAGCGACTATGGCTACACCTTC.

V gene TRBV10-3 combines with J gene TRBJ1-1; D gene uncertain. The germline V and J ends were trimmed by 3 bases and 12 bases, with 11 bases remaining between them. Looked up from germline, CDR1 is ENHRY and CDR2 is SYGVKD. The CDR3 totals 11 residues. The DNA for the CDR3 is TGTGCCATCAGTGATCCCCCGCGGACTTTCTTT. Translating gives CAISDPPRTFF.

This rearrangement joins TRBV28 to TRBJ1-1; the D is unclear. CDR3 length equals 10 residues. The germline V and J ends were trimmed by 8 bases and 4 bases, with 5 bases remaining between them. Per germline, CDR1 MDHEN and CDR2 SYDVKM. CDR3 nucleotide sequence: TGTGCCAGCTCGGGCACTGAAGCTTTCTTT. Amino acid sequence: CASSGTEAFF.

CDR3: CASRPSGLAGNEQFF. In DNA form, the CDR3 reads TGTGCCAGCAGACCCTCTGGACTAGCGGGCAATGAGCAGTTCTTC. This sequence joins TRBV28 and TRBJ2-1; 11 bases match TRBD2. The ends lost 6 bases at V and 6 bases at J; junction bases unmatched: 7. The germline CDR1 and CDR2 sequences are MDHEN and SYDVKM. This CDR3 region has 15 residues.

V and J are TRBV27 and TRBJ2-7, with 10 nucleotides matching TRBD1. This CDR3 spans 18 amino acids. Looked up from germline, CDR1 is MNHEY and CDR2 is SMNVEV (reference sequence). After removal of 3 bases from V and 3 bases from J, the junction contained 14 bases not matched to a gene. DNA of the CDR3: TGTGCCAGCAGTTTTTCCCGGACAGGGGGACTCGGGCGCTACGAGCAGTACTTC. As protein: CASSFSRTGGLGRYEQYF.

This clone was counted once. The V and J genes are TRBV25-1 and TRBJ2-1; TRBD2 aligns across 8 bases. In germline, CDR1 is MGHDK, CDR2 SYGVNS. Unmatched junction bases numbered 10, after V lost 5 bases and J lost 7 bases. CDR3 length equals 15 residues. The CDR3: CASSPSGGGWNEQFF. The CDR3 bases are TGTGCCAGCAGTCCATCGGGAGGGGGTTGGAATGAGCAGTTCTTC.

This chain connects TRBV18 to TRBJ2-7; weak D call: TRBD1 (6 bases). The CDR3 is 13 residues long. Looked up from germline, CDR1 is KGHSH and CDR2 is LQKENI. Deletions cut 3 bases from V and 3 bases from J, with 9 bases between. This chain's CDR3 is CASSPQGYYEQYF. The CDR3 nucleotides are TGTGCCAGCTCACCTCAGGGGTACTACGAGCAGTACTTC.

The chain recombines TRBV28 with TRBJ2-5; 7 bases are shared with TRBD1. With V trimmed by 3 bases and J by 1 base, 8 bases remained unmatched. The CDR3 totals 16 residues. Looked up from germline, CDR1 is MDHEN and CDR2 is SYDVKM. DNA of the CDR3: TGTGCCAGCAGTTTGACAGGGTCTACCACCCAAGAGACCCAGTACTTC. Encoded protein: CASSLTGSTTQETQYF.